These T cell receptor beta chains were read from a single sample in a study of control samples from healthy donors and cancer patients. Measured with immunoSEQ multiplex PCR; TCRdb has only the in-frame clones, and not every one. This table holds about 130,000 clones, around 93% found once. The sequencing sample was made of blood. The receptors originated from a man aged 18 to 30 in good health. Both conserved end residues are part of each CDR3. A D gene is named only where the DNA matches it firmly. Clone size is shown for a subset of rows, as once, few, many or a class of expanded clone.

d_gene	abundance	v_gene	j_gene	CDR3aa	CDR3nt
TRBD1	NA	TRBV10-3	TRBJ2-3	CAISTGGQVGADTQYF	TGTGCCATCAGCACCGGTGGACAGGTTGGTGCAGATACGCAGTATTTT
NA	NA	TRBV19	TRBJ1-2	CASSPGPIGYGYTF	TGTGCCAGTAGCCCGGGACCGATAGGCTATGGCTACACCTTC
NA	NA	TRBV4-1	TRBJ1-5	CASSHRPGLSNQPQHF	TGCGCCAGCAGCCATCGCCCGGGACTTAGCAATCAGCCCCAGCATTTT
NA	few	TRBV5-4	TRBJ1-1	CASSPGQDEAFF	TGTGCCAGCAGCCCCGGGCAGGATGAAGCTTTCTTT
NA	once	TRBV25-1	TRBJ1-4	CASRPPVDEKLFF	TGTGCCAGCAGGCCTCCAGTAGATGAAAAACTGTTTTTT
NA	NA	TRBV6-6	TRBJ1-2	CASRVPGLWSNYGYTF	TGTGCCAGCAGGGTCCCAGGGTTGTGGTCTAACTATGGCTACACCTTC
TRBD1	NA	TRBV5-1	TRBJ1-4	CASSRGQGINEKLFF	TGCGCCAGCAGCAGGGGACAGGGAATTAATGAAAAACTGTTTTTT
NA	once	TRBV2	TRBJ1-3	CASSEGGAYTIYF	TGTGCCAGCAGTGAAGGCGGGGCTTACACCATATATTTT
NA	once	TRBV11-2	TRBJ1-2	CASSLDPTRIYGYTF	TGTGCCAGCAGCTTAGACCCCACACGTATCTATGGCTACACCTTC
TRBD1	NA	TRBV5-4	TRBJ2-2	CASSSTGTGPSGELFF	TGTGCCAGCAGCTCCACCGGGACAGGACCTTCCGGGGAGCTGTTTTTT
NA	once	TRBV12-3/TRBV12-4	TRBJ1-1	CASSFFRDTEAFF	TGTGCCAGCAGTTTTTTCCGGGACACTGAAGCTTTCTTT
NA	NA	TRBV18	TRBJ2-6	CASSPQAAGANVLTF	TGTGCCAGCTCACCACAGGCGGCTGGGGCCAACGTCCTGACTTTC
TRBD1	few	TRBV5-1	TRBJ2-2	CASSLGTGRVTGELFF	TGCGCCAGCAGCTTAGGGACAGGGAGAGTCACCGGGGAGCTGTTTTTT
NA	NA	TRBV27	TRBJ1-1	CASSILRPGLQNTEAFF	TGTGCCAGCAGTATCTTAAGACCGGGACTCCAGAACACTGAAGCTTTCTTT
TRBD1	NA	TRBV6-6	TRBJ1-2	CASSAQGSGGYTF	TGTGCCAGCAGTGCACAGGGGTCGGGTGGCTACACCTTC
NA	NA	TRBV5-6	TRBJ2-3	CASSLVAGTDTQYF	TGTGCCAGCAGCTTGGTGGCGGGTACAGATACGCAGTATTTT
TRBD1	NA	TRBV4-1	TRBJ1-6	CASSNRDRVYNSPLHF	TGCGCCAGCAGCAACCGGGACAGAGTCTATAATTCACCCCTCCACTTT
TRBD1	NA	TRBV23-1	TRBJ1-4	CASSQKDRAPNEKLFF	TGCGCCAGCAGTCAAAAGGACAGGGCCCCAAATGAAAAACTGTTTTTT
NA	NA	TRBV19	TRBJ1-3	CASSSRTVVGNTIYF	TGTGCCAGTAGTTCCAGGACGGTGGTTGGAAACACCATATATTTT
NA	NA	TRBV7-2	TRBJ1-1	CASSLDGRMNTEAFF	TGTGCCAGCAGCTTAGACGGCAGGATGAACACTGAAGCTTTCTTT
TRBD1	once	TRBV19	TRBJ2-5	CASSIGADRLATQYF	TGTGCCAGTAGTATAGGTGCGGACAGGCTGGCCACCCAGTACTTC
TRBD1	NA	TRBV6-5	TRBJ1-2	CASSSKAGGGYTF	TGTGCCAGCAGCAGTAAGGCAGGGGGTGGCTACACCTTC
TRBD1	NA	TRBV5-1	TRBJ2-3	CASKKQGATDTQYF	TGCGCCAGCAAAAAACAGGGGGCCACAGATACGCAGTATTTT
NA	NA	TRBV12-3/TRBV12-4	TRBJ2-5	CASSLMGQETQYF	TGTGCCAGCAGTTTGATGGGCCAAGAGACCCAGTACTTC
TRBD2	NA	TRBV4-1	TRBJ2-3	CASSQDQRRGGSTDTQYF	TGCGCCAGCAGCCAAGATCAAAGGCGGGGGGGGAGCACAGATACGCAGTATTTT
NA	few	TRBV27	TRBJ2-7	CASSPGLGRAYEQYF	TGTGCCAGCAGTCCAGGTCTCGGACGGGCCTACGAGCAGTACTTC
NA	NA	TRBV29-1	TRBJ1-3	CSVWDTDSGNTIYF	TGCAGCGTTTGGGACACTGACTCTGGAAACACCATATATTTT
TRBD1	NA	TRBV6-6	TRBJ1-2	CASSPPGTGGFYGYTF	TGTGCCAGCAGCCCCCCCGGGACAGGGGGATTCTATGGCTACACCTTC
NA	NA	TRBV18	TRBJ2-7	CASSPGQGTYEQYF	TGTGCCAGCTCACCTGGTCAGGGAACCTACGAGCAGTACTTC
TRBD2	NA	TRBV5-5	TRBJ2-3	CASSRRTSGGEVSTDTQYF	TGTGCCAGCAGTCGACGGACTAGCGGGGGGGAAGTGAGCACAGATACGCAGTATTTT
NA	NA	TRBV6-1	TRBJ1-5	CASSEGLWDQPQHF	TGTGCCAGCAGTGAAGGGCTCTGGGATCAGCCCCAGCATTTT
TRBD1	NA	TRBV4-1	TRBJ2-7	CASSRERRDRSYEQYF	TGCGCCAGCAGCCGCGAGAGACGGGACAGATCCTACGAGCAGTACTTC
NA	NA	TRBV5-1	TRBJ1-2	CASSKDTVYGYTF	TGCGCCAGCAGCAAGGACACGGTCTATGGCTACACCTTC
NA	NA	TRBV6-5	TRBJ2-1	CASEAFTQFF	TGTGCCAGCGAGGCGTTTACTCAGTTCTTC
NA	NA	TRBV12-3/TRBV12-4	TRBJ1-1	CASSFTLNTEAFF	TGTGCCAGCAGTTTTACCCTGAACACTGAAGCTTTCTTT
NA	NA	TRBV25-1	TRBJ2-5	CASSERGHQETQYF	TGTGCCAGCAGTGAAAGAGGACACCAAGAGACCCAGTACTTC
NA	NA	TRBV5-1	TRBJ1-3	CASSPTASGNTIYF	TGCGCCAGCAGCCCGACCGCCTCTGGAAACACCATATATTTT
NA	NA	TRBV11-2	TRBJ2-2	CASNWDINTGELFF	TGTGCCAGCAACTGGGACATTAACACCGGGGAGCTGTTTTTT
TRBD1	NA	TRBV19	TRBJ2-1	CASSIGQGYNEQFF	TGTGCCAGTAGTATAGGACAGGGATACAATGAGCAGTTCTTC
NA	NA	TRBV27	TRBJ2-7	CASSLSQTYEQYF	TGTGCCAGCAGTTTGAGTCAGACCTACGAGCAGTACTTC
TRBD2	NA	TRBV2	TRBJ2-7	CASSEAGGMTEQYF	TGTGCCAGCAGTGAAGCGGGGGGGATGACCGAGCAGTACTTC
NA	NA	TRBV9	TRBJ1-1	CASSAYTGKRAFF	TGTGCCAGCAGCGCCTACACAGGGAAAAGAGCTTTCTTT
NA	NA	TRBV19	TRBJ1-5	CASSMRDYSNQPQHF	TGTGCCAGTAGTATGCGGGATTATAGCAATCAGCCCCAGCATTTT
TRBD1	NA	TRBV7-3	TRBJ2-7	CASSTGQGYEQYF	TGTGCCAGCAGCACTGGACAGGGCTACGAGCAGTACTTC
NA	NA	TRBV30	TRBJ2-3	CAWSAGHRSRGTDTQYF	TGTGCCTGGAGTGCGGGACACCGATCGCGGGGCACAGATACGCAGTATTTT
TRBD1	NA	TRBV18	TRBJ1-4	CASSPRTGRNEKLFF	TGTGCCAGCTCACCCAGGACAGGGCGTAATGAAAAACTGTTTTTT
NA	NA	TRBV5-1	TRBJ2-5	CASSQYQETQYF	TGCGCCAGCAGCCAGTACCAAGAGACCCAGTACTTC
TRBD2	few	TRBV6-4	TRBJ2-6	CASSAGGTTGANVLTF	TGTGCCAGCAGTGCGGGGGGGACAACTGGGGCCAACGTCCTGACTTTC
TRBD1	NA	TRBV30	TRBJ2-7	CAWSPLGQGYEQYF	TGTGCCTGGAGCCCACTAGGACAGGGGTACGAGCAGTACTTC